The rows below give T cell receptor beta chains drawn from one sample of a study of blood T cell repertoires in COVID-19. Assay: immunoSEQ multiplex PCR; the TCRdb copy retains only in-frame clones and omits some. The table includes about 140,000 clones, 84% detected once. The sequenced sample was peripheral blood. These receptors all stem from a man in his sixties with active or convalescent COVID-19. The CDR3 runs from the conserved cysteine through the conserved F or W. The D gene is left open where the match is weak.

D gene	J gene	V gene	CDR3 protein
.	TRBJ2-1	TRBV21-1	CASSFRLAGPYNEQFF
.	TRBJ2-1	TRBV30	CAWSPRTPGRQFF
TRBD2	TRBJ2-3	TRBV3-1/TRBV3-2	CASSQSSGSTDTQYF
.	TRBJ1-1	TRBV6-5	CASIRDKNTEAFF
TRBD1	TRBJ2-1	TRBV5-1	CASSAGQGSYNEQFF
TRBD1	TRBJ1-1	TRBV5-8	CASSLRQGRGNTEAFF
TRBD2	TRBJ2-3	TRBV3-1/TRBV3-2	CASSQDRLAGNSDTQYF
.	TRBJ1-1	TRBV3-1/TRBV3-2	CASSPQRDTEAFF
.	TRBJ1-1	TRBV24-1	CATSDYRNTEAFF
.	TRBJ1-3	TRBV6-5	CASTEHGEAYPTIYF
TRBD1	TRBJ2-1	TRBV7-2	CASSHLGQRPNEQFF
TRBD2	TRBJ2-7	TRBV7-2	CASSLLAGGTYEQYF
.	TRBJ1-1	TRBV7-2	CASSLAVRSSGTEAFF
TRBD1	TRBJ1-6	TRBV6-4	CASSDLPVTGGHSPLHF
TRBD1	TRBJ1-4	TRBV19	CASLDRDDEKLFF
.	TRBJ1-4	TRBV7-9	CASSLYSGVDNEKLFF
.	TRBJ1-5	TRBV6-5	CASSYRQGRNQPQHF
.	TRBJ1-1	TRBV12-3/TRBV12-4	CASSLWRYTEAFF
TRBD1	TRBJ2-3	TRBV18	CASSPRTGSGFGDTQYF
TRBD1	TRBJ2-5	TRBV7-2	CASSLVGQGLTQYF
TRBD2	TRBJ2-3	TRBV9	CASSVTSGNLAGTDTQYF
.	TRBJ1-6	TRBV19	CASQNTGSLNSPLHF
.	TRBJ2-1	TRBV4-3	CASSQDRVGEQFF
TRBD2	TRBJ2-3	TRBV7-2	CASAGGGDTQYF
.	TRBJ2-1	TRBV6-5	CASSYRPGPINEQFF
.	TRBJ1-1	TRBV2	CASSESKGLGNTEAFF
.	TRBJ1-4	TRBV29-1	CSAQGSNEKLFF
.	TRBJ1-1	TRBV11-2	CASSFGLSPALKNTEAFF
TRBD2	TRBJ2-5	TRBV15	CATSRDRLGSGRPKGTQYF
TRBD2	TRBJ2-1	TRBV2	CASSFSGGAENEQFF
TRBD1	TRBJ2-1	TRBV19	CASSEGTGGAWDNEQFF
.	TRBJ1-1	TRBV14	CASSQAGGQTEAFF
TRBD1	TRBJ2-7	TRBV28	CASTPARVDRGYEQYF
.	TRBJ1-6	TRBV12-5	CASGLVIGQRYNSPLHF
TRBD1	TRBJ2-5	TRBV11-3	CASSPDRVGQETQYF
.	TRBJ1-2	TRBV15	CATSRFGDSYGYTF
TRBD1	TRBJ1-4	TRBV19	CASRRGQGREKLFF
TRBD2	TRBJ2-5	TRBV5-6	CASSLVRGGPQYF
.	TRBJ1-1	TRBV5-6	CASSFAVMNTEAFF
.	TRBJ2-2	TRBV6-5	CASSYSGGNTGELFF
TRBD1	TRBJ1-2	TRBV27	CASSRGQLYGYTF
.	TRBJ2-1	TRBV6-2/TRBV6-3	CASSYTGVGNEQFF
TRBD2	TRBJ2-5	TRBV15	CATSRDRGLAAETQYF
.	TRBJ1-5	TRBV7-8	CASSPHDTVPSNQPQHF
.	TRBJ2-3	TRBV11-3	CASSKQADTQYF
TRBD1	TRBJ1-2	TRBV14	CASSPRTGGNYGYTF
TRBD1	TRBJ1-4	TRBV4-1	CASSRQGVNEKLFF
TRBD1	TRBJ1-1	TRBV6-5	CASLTGEVNTEAFF